This T cell receptor beta chain was identified during a study of shared clonotypes between healthy human individuals. Study summary: Contributing individuals were two females and a few males aged 18 to 49. General study findings and limits: Among donors, clonotype sharing was expected to be affected by sequencing depth.

Produced via immunoSEQ multiplex PCR; TCRdb's table is partial and in-frame only. The sample holds some 1,100,000 clones, about four fifths seen once. CDR1 SGHTA and CDR2 FQGNSA come from the germline V gene. Trimming cost V 1 base and J 7 bases; bases outside gene matches: 7. The CDR3 runs to 14 residues. Negatively enriched CD4+ T cells were divided by CD45RA into naive and memory. On this clone: Its antigen is as yet unknown.

The specimen was memory CD4+ T cells from PBMCs. Subset: CD45RA-negative fraction. The source is a man younger than 30 in good health. Some clones in this sample may be carry-over from other donors' samples. This chain connects TRBV7-2 to TRBJ2-7; 7 bases are shared with TRBD2. The CDR3 DNA is TGTGCCAGCAGCTTAGGCGGGAGCGTCGTAGAGCAGTACTTC. Translated: CASSLGGSVVEQYF.